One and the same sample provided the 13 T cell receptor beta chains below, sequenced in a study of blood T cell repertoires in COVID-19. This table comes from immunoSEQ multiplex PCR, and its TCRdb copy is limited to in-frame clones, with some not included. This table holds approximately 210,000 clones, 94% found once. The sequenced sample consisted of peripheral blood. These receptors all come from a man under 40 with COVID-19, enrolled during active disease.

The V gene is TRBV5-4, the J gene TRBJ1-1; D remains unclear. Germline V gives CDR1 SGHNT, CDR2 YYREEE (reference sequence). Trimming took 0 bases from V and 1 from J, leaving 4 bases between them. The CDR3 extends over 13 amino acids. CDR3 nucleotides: TGTGCCAGCAGCTTGGCTTCGAACACTGAAGCTTTCTTT. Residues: CASSLASNTEAFF.

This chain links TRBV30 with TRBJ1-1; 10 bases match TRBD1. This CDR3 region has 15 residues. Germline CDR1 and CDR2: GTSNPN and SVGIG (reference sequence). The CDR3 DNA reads TGTGCATACCTCCACACCGGGACAGGGGAAACTGAAGCTTTCTTT. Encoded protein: CAYLHTGTGETEAFF.

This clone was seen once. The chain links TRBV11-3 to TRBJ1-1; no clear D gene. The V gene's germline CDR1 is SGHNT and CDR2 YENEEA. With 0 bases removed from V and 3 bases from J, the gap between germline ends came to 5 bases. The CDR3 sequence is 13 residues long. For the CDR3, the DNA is TGTGCCAGCAGCTTAGAGGCAGACACTGAAGCTTTCTTT. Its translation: CASSLEADTEAFF.

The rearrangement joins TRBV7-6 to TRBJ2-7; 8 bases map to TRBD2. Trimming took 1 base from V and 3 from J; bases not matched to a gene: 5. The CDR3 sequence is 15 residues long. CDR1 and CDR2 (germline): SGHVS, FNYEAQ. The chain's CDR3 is CASSLDVGGGYEQYF. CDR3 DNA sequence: TGTGCCAGCAGCTTAGATGTCGGGGGGGGCTACGAGCAGTACTTC. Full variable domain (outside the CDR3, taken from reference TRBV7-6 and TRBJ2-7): GAGVSQSPRYKVTKRGQDVALRCDPISGHVSLYWYRQALGQGPEFLTYFNYEAQQDKSGLPNDRFSAERPEGSISTLTIQRTEQRDSAMYRCASSLDVGGGYEQYFGPGTRLTVT.

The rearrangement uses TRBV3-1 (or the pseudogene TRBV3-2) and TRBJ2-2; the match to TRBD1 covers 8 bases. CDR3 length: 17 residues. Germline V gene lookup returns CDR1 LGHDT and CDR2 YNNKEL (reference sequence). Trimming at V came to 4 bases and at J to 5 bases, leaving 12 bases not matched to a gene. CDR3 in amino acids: CASSPTQGAVVTGELFF. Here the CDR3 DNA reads TGTGCCAGCAGCCCGACTCAGGGGGCGGTAGTGACCGGGGAGCTGTTTTTT.

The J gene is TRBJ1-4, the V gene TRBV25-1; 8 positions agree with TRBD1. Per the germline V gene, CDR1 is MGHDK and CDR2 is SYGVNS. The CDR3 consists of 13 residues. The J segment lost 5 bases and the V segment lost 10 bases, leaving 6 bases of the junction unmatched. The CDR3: CATTTGANEKLFF. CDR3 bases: TGTGCCACGACGACAGGGGCAAATGAAAAACTGTTTTTT.

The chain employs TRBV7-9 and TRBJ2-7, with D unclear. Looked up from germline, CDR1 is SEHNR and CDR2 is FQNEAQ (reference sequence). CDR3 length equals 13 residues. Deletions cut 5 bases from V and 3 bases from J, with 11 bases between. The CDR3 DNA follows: TGTGCCAGCAGCCCAAGCGCCGACTACGAGCAGTACTTC. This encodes CASSPSADYEQYF.

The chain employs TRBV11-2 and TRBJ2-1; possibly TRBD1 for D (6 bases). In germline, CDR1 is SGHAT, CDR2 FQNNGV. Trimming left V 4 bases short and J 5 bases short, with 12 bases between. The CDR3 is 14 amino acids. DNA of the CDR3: TGTGCCAGCAGCTACGGACAGATACACAATGAGCAGTTCTTC. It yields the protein CASSYGQIHNEQFF.

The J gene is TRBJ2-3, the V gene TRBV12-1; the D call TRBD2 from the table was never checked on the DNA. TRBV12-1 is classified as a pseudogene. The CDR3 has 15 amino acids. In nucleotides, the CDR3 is TGTGCCAGCAGCTTTGTAGCCAACGACACAGATACGCAGTATTTT. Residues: CASSFVANDTDTQYF.

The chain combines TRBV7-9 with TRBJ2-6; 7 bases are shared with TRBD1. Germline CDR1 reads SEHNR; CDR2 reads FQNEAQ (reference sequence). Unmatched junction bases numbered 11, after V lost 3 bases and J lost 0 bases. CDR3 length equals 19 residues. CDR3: CASSLVVSGQPSGANVLTF. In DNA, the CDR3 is TGTGCCAGCAGCTTGGTAGTGTCGGGACAGCCCTCTGGGGCCAACGTCCTGACTTTC. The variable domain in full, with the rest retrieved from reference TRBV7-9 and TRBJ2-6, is DTGVSQNPRHKITKRGQNVTFRCDPISEHNRLYWYRQTLGQGPEFLTYFQNEAQLEKSRLLSDRFSAERPKGSFSTLEIQRTEQGDSAMYLCASSLVVSGQPSGANVLTFGAGSRLTVL.

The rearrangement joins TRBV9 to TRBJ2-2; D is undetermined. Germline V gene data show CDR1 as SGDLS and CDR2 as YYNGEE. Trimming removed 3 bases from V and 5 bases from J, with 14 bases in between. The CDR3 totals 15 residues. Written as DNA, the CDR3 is TGTGCCAGCAGCGCAGTTCCGGGTGGAACCGGGGAGCTGTTTTTT. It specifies CASSAVPGGTGELFF.

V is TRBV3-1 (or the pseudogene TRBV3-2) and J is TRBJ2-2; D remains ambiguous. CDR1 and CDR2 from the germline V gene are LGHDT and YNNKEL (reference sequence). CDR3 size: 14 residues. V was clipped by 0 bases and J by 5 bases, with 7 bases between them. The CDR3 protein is CASSQDWSTGELFF. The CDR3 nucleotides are TGTGCCAGCAGCCAAGATTGGAGTACCGGGGAGCTGTTTTTT.

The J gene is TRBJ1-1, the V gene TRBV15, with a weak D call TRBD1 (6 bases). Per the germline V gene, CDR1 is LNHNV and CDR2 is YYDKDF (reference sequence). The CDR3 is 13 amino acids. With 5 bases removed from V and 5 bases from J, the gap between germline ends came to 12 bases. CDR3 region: CATSLETGTEAFF. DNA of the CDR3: TGTGCCACCAGCCTCGAAACAGGGACTGAAGCTTTCTTT.